This TCR beta chain is from a study of blood T cell repertoires in COVID-19. The CDR3 runs 12 residues. The junction had 2 bases not matched to a gene; V was cut back by 4 bases and J by 2 bases. The germline gives CDR1 GTSNPN, CDR2 SVGIG (reference sequence). Per the authors' pipeline: Using reference gene primer amplification, nucleated cell counts were estimated. Generated by immunoSEQ multiplex PCR, the TCRdb table keeps only in-frame clones and is missing some. V, J and clone size reflect that table, while D and trimming were determined from the DNA. The sample has more than 300,000 clones, approximately 91% seen once.

Sequencing used PBMCs or T cells enriched from blood (not recorded which). The gene calls are TRBV30 and TRBJ2-7, with 7 nucleotides matching TRBD1. The receptor comes from a woman in her 40s who had been exposed to COVID-19. DNA of the CDR3: TGTGCCTGGAAGGGACAGACCTACGAGCAGTACTTC. As protein: CAWKGQTYEQYF.